This T cell receptor beta chain was sequenced during a study of vaccination effects on CD4 cells after COVID-19. Regarding this clone: Its antigen is not known.

Sequencing followed a ViraFEST assay step that expanded antigen-specific CD4+ T cells with viral peptide pools. Following 10 days of culture, CD4+ T cells were isolated. According to the study, vaccine recipients showed no prior SARS-CoV-2 infection and negative nucleocapsid antibodies. The CDR3 loop spans 16 amino acids. Trimming shortened V by 8 bases and J by 0 bases, and 20 bases separated the two germline ends. Germline values: CDR1 MNHEY, CDR2 SMNVEV (reference sequence). Repertoires were generated with immunoSEQ multiplex PCR, while TCRdb's copy carries only in-frame clones and drops some. The sample includes 35,000 to 40,000 clones, about 60% of them seen just once.

This sequence joins TRBV27 and TRBJ2-7, with a possible D match to TRBD2 (6 bases). The receptor was isolated from a human donor who received a COVID-19 vaccine. This sample comprised CD4+ T cells from PBMCs cultured with HCoV-OC43 spike peptides, obtained before COVID-19 vaccination. Specified subset: HCoV-OC43 spike overlapping peptide pool stimulation. CDR3 DNA sequence: TGTGCCAGCGGGCGGGACGCTAACCTTGTCTCCTACGAGCAGTACTTC. As protein: CASGRDANLVSYEQYF.